A few counts support the clone carrying this T cell receptor (beta chain). The record originates from a study of beta chain features in type 1 diabetes. In the study overall: All samples together contributed 85 million to 120 million sorted cells for examination.

All of the isolated RNA was reverse transcribed, so expressed TCRB transcripts were sequenced. Repertoires were generated with immunoSEQ multiplex PCR, while TCRdb's copy carries only in-frame clones and drops some. The sample shows 300,000 to 350,000 clones, 15% to 20% of them seen only once. The CDR3 runs 13 residues. The V gene's germline CDR1 is MNHNY and CDR2 SVGAGI (reference sequence). Trimming took 5 bases from V and 0 from J, leaving 5 bases between them. The sequenced sample consisted of naive CD4+ T cells from blood. The clonotype was recovered from a young woman in good health. The rearrangement links TRBV6-6 to TRBJ2-1, with D hard to call. The CDR3: CASSRSSYNEQFF. CDR3 in DNA: TGTGCCAGCAGTCGGTCCTCCTACAATGAGCAGTTCTTC.